Described below is a single T cell receptor (beta chain) sequence and its context. The antigen is unknown. The data belong to a study of T cell repertoires in cytomegalovirus infection. Across the study: The public TCR beta signatures pointed to both CMV infection and matching HLA type.

Germline-derived CDR1 and CDR2 are LNHDA and SQIVND (reference sequence). The CDR3 spans 14 residues. V lost 5 bases and J lost 3, with 14 bases in between. TCRdb ran MiXCR on the reads and lists one entry per CDR3 protein. In the table there are approximately 120,000 distinct CDR3 sequences, 25% to 30% of which are singletons. The chain has TRBV19 and TRBJ2-7, with no clear D. The sequence came from a human donor in good health (CMV status not recorded). Some clones in this sample may be carry-over from other donors' samples. The specimen comprised CD8+ T cells from cultured PBMCs, sampled from culture after CMV antigen stimulation. This chain's CDR3 is CASSYSQTNYEQYF. CDR3 DNA: TGTGCCAGTAGTTACTCTCAGACAAACTACGAGCAGTACTTC.